Detailed here is one T cell receptor beta chain. The data stem from a study of CD8 T cells in Susac syndrome. The authors reverse transcribed about 0.5 to 1 ug RNA with random hexamers. By means of immunoSEQ multiplex PCR, TCR beta CDR3 spanning 54 Vbeta and 13 Jbeta underwent amplification. TCRdb fed the immunoSEQ multiplex PCR reads into MiXCR, producing one record per CDR3 protein. The sample consists of about 250,000 distinct CDR3 sequences, around 95% of them appearing once. Germline V lookup: CDR1 SNHLY, CDR2 FYNNEI. V was cut by 4 bases and J by 3 bases, with 13 bases left in between. The CDR3 length is 15 residues. In contrast to the negatively isolated CD8+ and CD4+ T cells, TEMRA cells were FACS-enriched.

This chain joins TRBV2 and TRBJ1-5; TRBD1 might be the D (5 bases). Source material: CD4+ T cells from PBMCs. This TCR was sampled from a human donor with multiple sclerosis. Written as DNA, the CDR3 is TGTGCCAGCAGTGGGGTCGGGGGATTCAATCAGCCCCAGCATTTT. It translates to CASSGVGGFNQPQHF. Based on the CDR3 plus reference TRBV2 and TRBJ1-5, the full variable domain is EPEVTQTPSHQVTQMGQEVILRCVPISNHLYFYWYRQILGQKVEFLVSFYNNEISEKSEIFDDQFSVERPDGSNFTLKIRSTKLEDSAMYFCASSGVGGFNQPQHFGDGTRLSIL.